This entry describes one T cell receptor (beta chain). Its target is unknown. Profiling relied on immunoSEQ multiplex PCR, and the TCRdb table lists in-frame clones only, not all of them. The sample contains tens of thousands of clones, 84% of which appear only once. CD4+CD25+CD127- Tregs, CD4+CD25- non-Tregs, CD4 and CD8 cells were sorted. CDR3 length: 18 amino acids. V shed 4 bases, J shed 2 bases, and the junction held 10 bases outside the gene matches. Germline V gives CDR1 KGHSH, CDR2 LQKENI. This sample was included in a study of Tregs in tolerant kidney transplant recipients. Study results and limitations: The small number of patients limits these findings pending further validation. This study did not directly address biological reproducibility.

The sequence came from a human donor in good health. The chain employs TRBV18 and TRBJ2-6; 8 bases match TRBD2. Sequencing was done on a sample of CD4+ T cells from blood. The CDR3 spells CASSLSTGGPPGANVLTF. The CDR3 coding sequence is TGTGCCAGCTCACTCTCAACGGGGGGGCCCCCTGGGGCCAACGTCCTGACTTTC.